Listed here is a single T cell receptor beta chain. Its antigen is not known. This record comes from a study of T cells in localized non-small cell lung cancer. Here immunoSEQ multiplex PCR was the method, and the copy in TCRdb shows in-frame clones only, minus some. Of about 24,000 clones in the sample, about 86% were seen once. Regarding the study as a whole: Paired adjacent lung recovered a median approximately 62 of the top 100 tumor clones.

This specimen consisted of PBMCs, obtained before any cancer treatment. The clonotype originates from a man aged 35 to 70 with stage II lung adenocarcinoma.

The CDR3: CASSPGTGQGGYTF. The CDR3 DNA reads as TGTGCCAGCTCACCAGGGACAGGGCAAGGTGGCTACACCTTC. This chain links TRBV18 with TRBJ1-2, with 9 bases aligning to TRBD1. Per germline, CDR1 KGHSH and CDR2 LQKENI. The CDR3 has 14 residues. J was trimmed by 7 bases and V by 2 bases; bases with no gene match: 5.